The sequence of this T cell receptor beta chain was determined in a study of technical replicates of blood from several donors. This CDR3 has 15 residues. The germline CDR1 and CDR2 sequences are LGHNA and YSLEER. J was trimmed by 6 bases and V by 4 bases; bases with no gene match: 8. Some clones are missing from TCRdb's copy, which holds only in-frame ones; the method was immunoSEQ multiplex PCR. The sample lists around 67,000 clones, more than 90% occurring once. The source material was T cells isolated from PBMCs. The rearrangement links TRBV4-3 to TRBJ2-5; TRBD2 matches at 10 bases. The TCR sequence derives from a human donor in good health. CDR3 sequence: CASSPQAGGPQTQYF. The CDR3 DNA reads as TGCGCCAGCAGCCCCCAAGCGGGAGGGCCTCAGACCCAGTACTTC.